This T cell receptor (beta chain) was sequenced during a study of blood T cell repertoires in COVID-19. Study context: Whether acute or convalescent, the COVID-19 samples came from the United States, Italy and Spain. The analysed material was cDNA or gDNA that came from T cells, B-cell-depleted T cells, or PBMCs.

Authors' data handling: From reference gene primer amplification, estimates of nucleated cell counts were derived. Clones were read by immunoSEQ multiplex PCR, and TCRdb kept only the in-frame ones, dropping some. V and J calls and clone size follow that table, whereas D and trimming were derived from the DNA. Here the sample spans 45,000 to 55,000 clones, 65% to 85% being singletons. CDR3 length equals 17 residues. With 0 bases clipped from V and 5 bases from J, the junction kept 10 bases outside the gene matches. Germline CDR1 reads SGDLS; CDR2 reads YYNGEE. Material: peripheral blood. The receptor comes from a human donor in a cohort sampled during active COVID-19. The chain carries TRBV9 and TRBJ2-5; TRBD2 agrees at 10 bases. The CDR3 sequence: CASSVVPSGGAGETQYF. In DNA, the CDR3 is TGTGCCAGCAGCGTAGTTCCCAGCGGGGGGGCCGGGGAGACCCAGTACTTC. Together with reference TRBV9 and TRBJ2-5, the CDR3 gives the full variable domain: DSGVTQTPKHLITATGQRVTLRCSPRSGDLSVYWYQQSLDQGLQFLIQYYNGEERAKGNILERFSAQQFPDLHSELNLSSLELGDSALYFCASSVVPSGGAGETQYFGPGTRLLVL.